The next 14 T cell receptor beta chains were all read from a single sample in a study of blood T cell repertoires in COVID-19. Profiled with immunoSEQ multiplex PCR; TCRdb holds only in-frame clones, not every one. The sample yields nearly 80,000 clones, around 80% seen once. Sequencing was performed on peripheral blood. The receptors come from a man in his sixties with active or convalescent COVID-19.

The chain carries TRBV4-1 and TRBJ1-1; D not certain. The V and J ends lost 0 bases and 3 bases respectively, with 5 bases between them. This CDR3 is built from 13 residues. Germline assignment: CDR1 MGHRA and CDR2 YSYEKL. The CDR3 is CASSQDGYTEAFF. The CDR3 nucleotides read TGCGCCAGCAGCCAAGACGGTTACACTGAAGCTTTCTTT.

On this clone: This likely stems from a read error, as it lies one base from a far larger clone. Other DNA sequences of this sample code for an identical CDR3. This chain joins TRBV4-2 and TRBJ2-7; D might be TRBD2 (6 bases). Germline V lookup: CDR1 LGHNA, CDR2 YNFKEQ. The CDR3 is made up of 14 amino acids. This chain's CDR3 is CASSQAAGFHEQYF. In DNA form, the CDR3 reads TGTGCTAGCAGCCAAGCTGCGGGGTTCCACGAGCAGTACTTC.

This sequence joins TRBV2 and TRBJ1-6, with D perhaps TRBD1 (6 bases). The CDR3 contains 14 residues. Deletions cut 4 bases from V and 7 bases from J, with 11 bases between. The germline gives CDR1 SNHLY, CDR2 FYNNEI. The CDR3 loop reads CASSVGQGNSPLHF. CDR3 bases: TGTGCCAGCAGTGTGGGACAAGGGAATTCACCCCTCCACTTT.

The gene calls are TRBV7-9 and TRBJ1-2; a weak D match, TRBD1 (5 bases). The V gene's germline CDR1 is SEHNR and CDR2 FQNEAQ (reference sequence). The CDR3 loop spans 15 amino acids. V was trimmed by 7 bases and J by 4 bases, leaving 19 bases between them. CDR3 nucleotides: TGTGCCAGCACGTACTCTGCAGGGAAAAGCTATGGCTACACCTTC. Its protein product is CASTYSAGKSYGYTF.

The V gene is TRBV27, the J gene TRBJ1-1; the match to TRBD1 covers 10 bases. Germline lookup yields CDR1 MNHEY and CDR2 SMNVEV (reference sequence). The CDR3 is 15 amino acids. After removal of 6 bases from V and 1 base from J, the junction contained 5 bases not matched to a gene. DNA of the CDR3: TGTGCCAGCAGGGGACAGGGGCTCTCGAACACTGAAGCTTTCTTT. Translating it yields CASRGQGLSNTEAFF.

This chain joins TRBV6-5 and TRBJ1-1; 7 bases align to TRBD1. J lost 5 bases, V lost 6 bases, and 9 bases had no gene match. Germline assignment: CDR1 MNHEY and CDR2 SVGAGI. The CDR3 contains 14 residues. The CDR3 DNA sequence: TGTGCCAGCAGGATAGGAGCAGGGGGGACTGAAGCTTTCTTT. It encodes CASRIGAGGTEAFF.

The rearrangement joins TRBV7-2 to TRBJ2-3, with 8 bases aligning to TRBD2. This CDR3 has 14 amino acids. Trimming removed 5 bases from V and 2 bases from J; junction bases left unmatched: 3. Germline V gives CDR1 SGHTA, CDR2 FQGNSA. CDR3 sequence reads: CASSPGLATDTQYF. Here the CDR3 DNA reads TGTGCCAGCAGCCCCGGACTAGCCACAGATACGCAGTATTTT.

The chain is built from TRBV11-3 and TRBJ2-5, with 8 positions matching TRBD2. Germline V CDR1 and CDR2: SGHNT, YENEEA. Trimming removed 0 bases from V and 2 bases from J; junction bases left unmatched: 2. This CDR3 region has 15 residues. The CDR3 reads CASSLELAGQETQYF. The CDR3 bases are TGTGCCAGCAGCTTAGAATTAGCGGGGCAAGAGACCCAGTACTTC.

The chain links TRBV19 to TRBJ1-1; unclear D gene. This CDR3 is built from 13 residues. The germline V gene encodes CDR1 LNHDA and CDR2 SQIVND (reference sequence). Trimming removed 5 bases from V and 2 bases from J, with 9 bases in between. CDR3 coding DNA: TGTGCCAGTAGTTTCAGCGTTAACACTGAAGCTTTCTTT. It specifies CASSFSVNTEAFF.

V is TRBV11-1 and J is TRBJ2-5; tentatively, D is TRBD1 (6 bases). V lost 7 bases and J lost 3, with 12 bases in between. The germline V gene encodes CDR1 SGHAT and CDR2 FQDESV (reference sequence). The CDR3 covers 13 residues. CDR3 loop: CASKGYREETQYF. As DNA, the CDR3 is TGTGCCAGCAAGGGGTACAGGGAAGAGACCCAGTACTTC.

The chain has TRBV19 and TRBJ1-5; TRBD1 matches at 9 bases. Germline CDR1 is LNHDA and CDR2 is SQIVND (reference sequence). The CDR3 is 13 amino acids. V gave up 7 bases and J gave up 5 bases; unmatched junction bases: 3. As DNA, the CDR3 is TGTGCCAGTACCGACAGGGGGTATCAGCCCCAGCATTTT. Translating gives CASTDRGYQPQHF.

CDR3 in amino acids: CASSFGQWISGNTIYF. DNA for the CDR3: TGTGCCAGCAGCTTCGGACAGTGGATCTCTGGAAACACCATATATTTT. The V call is TRBV3-1 (or the pseudogene TRBV3-2), the J call TRBJ1-3; a weak D match, TRBD1 (6 bases). V was shortened by 5 bases and J by 0 bases, with 14 bases between the two germline ends. Germline V gives CDR1 LGHDT, CDR2 YNNKEL (reference sequence). This CDR3 has 16 amino acids.

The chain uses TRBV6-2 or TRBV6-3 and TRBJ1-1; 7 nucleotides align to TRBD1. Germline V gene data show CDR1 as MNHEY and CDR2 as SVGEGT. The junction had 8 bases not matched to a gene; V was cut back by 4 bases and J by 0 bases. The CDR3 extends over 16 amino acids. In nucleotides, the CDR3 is TGTGCCAGCAGTTTCCCCTCGGACAGGCTGAACACTGAAGCTTTCTTT. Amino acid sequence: CASSFPSDRLNTEAFF.

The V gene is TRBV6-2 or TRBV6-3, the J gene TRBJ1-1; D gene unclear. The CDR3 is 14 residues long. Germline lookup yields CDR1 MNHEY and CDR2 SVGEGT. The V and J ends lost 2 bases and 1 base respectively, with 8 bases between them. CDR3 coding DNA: TGTGCCAGCAGTTACCTTTACAAGAACACTGAAGCTTTCTTT. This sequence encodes CASSYLYKNTEAFF.